The entry below gives a single TCR beta chain sequence along with its context. The germline gives CDR1 SGHRS, CDR2 YFSETQ. V dropped 4 bases and J dropped 8; count of bases not matched to a gene: 4. The CDR3 length is 13 residues. The sample is drawn from a study of blood T cell repertoires in COVID-19. Study at large: The United States, Italy and Spain supplied acute and convalescent COVID-19 samples. The analysed material was cDNA or gDNA that came from T cells, B-cell-depleted T cells, or PBMCs.

Libraries were prepared by immunoSEQ multiplex PCR; TCRdb keeps only in-frame clonotypes and omits some of them. The sample contains around 250,000 clones, around 84% of which appear only once. The receptor was derived from a woman between 70 and 85 years old with active or convalescent COVID-19. The V gene is TRBV5-1, the J gene TRBJ1-4; 8 nucleotides agree with TRBD1. The specimen sequenced was peripheral blood. The CDR3 DNA sequence: TGCGCCAGCAGCGGACAGGGAGGGGAAAAACTGTTTTTT. This translates into CASSGQGGEKLFF.